Following are 27 T cell receptor beta chains from one sample sequenced in a study of beta chain features in type 1 diabetes. General observations from the study: Among all four CD4+ subsets, Type 1 diabetes patients had TCRB CDR3s that were moderately but significantly shorter.

The sequenced template was cDNA made from the entire isolated RNA. Produced via immunoSEQ multiplex PCR; TCRdb's table is partial and in-frame only. The table lists 300,000 to 400,000 clones, about a tenth of them singletons, with 1% in the top ten. For these TCRs, the target antigens are not known. What was sequenced was central memory CD4+ T cells from blood. The receptor set was obtained from a man aged 25-45 years with type 1 diabetes.

This clone turned up a few times. The rearrangement uses TRBV29-1 and TRBJ2-1; 7 bases are a match to TRBD2. CDR1 and CDR2 (germline): SQVTM, ANQGSEA. This CDR3 region has 13 residues. The J segment lost 10 bases and the V segment lost 4 bases, leaving 10 bases of the junction unmatched. The CDR3 DNA is TGCAGCGTTGTCCCCACTAGCGCCGGCGAGCAGTTCTTC. It codes for CSVVPTSAGEQFF.

In this sample, this clone turned up a few times. The J gene is TRBJ1-4, the V gene TRBV5-6; 9 bases align to TRBD1. The trim removed 5 bases at V and 5 bases at J, leaving 7 bases unmatched. The germline V gene encodes CDR1 SGHDT and CDR2 YYEEEE. The CDR3 runs to 15 residues. The CDR3 sequence: CASSSLQGANEKLFF. As DNA, the CDR3 is TGTGCCAGCAGTTCTTTACAGGGGGCGAATGAAAAACTGTTTTTT.

DNA of the CDR3: TGTGCCTGGAGTCGGGACAGGGAGGGAGAGCAGTACTTC. Translation: CAWSRDREGEQYF. The chain links TRBV30 to TRBJ2-7; 9 nucleotides line up with TRBD1. CDR3 length equals 13 residues. V lost 2 bases, J lost 7 bases, and 6 bases stayed unmatched. Germline V gives CDR1 GTSNPN, CDR2 SVGIG (reference sequence).

The gene calls are TRBV11-2 and TRBJ2-6; 11 nucleotides match TRBD2. This CDR3 is built from 19 residues. V was clipped by 1 base and J by 0 bases; unmatched bases: 5. Germline loops: CDR1 SGHAT, CDR2 FQNNGV. CDR3: CASSLAPSGGSSGANVLTF. In DNA, the CDR3 is TGTGCCAGCAGCTTAGCACCTAGCGGGGGGTCCTCTGGGGCCAACGTCCTGACTTTC. The entire variable domain, with the rest obtained from reference TRBV11-2 and TRBJ2-6, is as follows: EAGVAQSPRYKIIEKRQSVAFWCNPISGHATLYWYQQILGQGPKLLIQFQNNGVVDDSQLPKDRFSAERLKGVDSTLKIQPAKLEDSAVYLCASSLAPSGGSSGANVLTFGAGSRLTVL.

V usage is TRBV9 and J usage is TRBJ2-7, with 9 bases identical to TRBD2. Germline V gene data show CDR1 as SGDLS and CDR2 as YYNGEE. This CDR3 region has 14 residues. V gave up 0 bases and J gave up 6 bases; unmatched junction bases: 4. The CDR3 region is CASSVGGGAFEQYF. DNA for the CDR3: TGTGCCAGCAGCGTAGGCGGGGGGGCATTCGAGCAGTACTTC.

This clone was seen only a few times. Other DNA sequences in this sample translate to the same CDR3. The chain carries TRBV7-2 and TRBJ2-7; possibly TRBD1 for D (5 bases). The CDR3 covers 14 residues. Per the germline V gene, CDR1 is SGHTA and CDR2 is FQGNSA. Trimming cost V 3 bases and J 0 bases, with 9 bases left between them. The CDR3, as DNA: TGTGCCAGCAGCTTTCAGGGCAGCTCCTACGAGCAGTACTTC. It yields the protein CASSFQGSSYEQYF.

Concerning this clone itself: This CDR3 is also generated by other DNA sequences in the sample. This sequence joins TRBV10-3 and TRBJ1-5; D call uncertain. V gave up 3 bases and J gave up 5 bases, with 5 bases separating them. The CDR3 consists of 12 residues. CDR1 and CDR2 from the germline V gene are ENHRY and SYGVKD. CDR3 loop: CAISDGDQPQHF. The DNA of the CDR3 is TGTGCCATCAGTGACGGGGATCAGCCCCAGCATTTT.

V is TRBV5-1 and J is TRBJ1-3; perhaps TRBD1 as D (5 bases). The germline V gene has CDR1 SGHRS and CDR2 YFSETQ. This CDR3 has 15 amino acids. Trimming left V 0 bases short and J 4 bases short, with 11 bases between. In DNA, the CDR3 is TGCGCCAGCAGCTTGGCCGGGACGGAAGGAAACACCATATATTTT. It yields the protein CASSLAGTEGNTIYF.

This chain links TRBV6-6 with TRBJ2-2, with D possibly matching TRBD1 (6 bases). V was clipped by 7 bases and J by 4 bases, with 13 bases between them. The germline V gene has CDR1 MNHNY and CDR2 SVGAGI (reference sequence). The CDR3 spans 14 residues. The CDR3 sequence: CASTPDRRTGELFF. In DNA, the CDR3 is TGTGCCAGCACCCCAGACAGGCGCACCGGGGAGCTGTTTTTT.

This clone appeared a few times. The gene calls are TRBV10-3 and TRBJ1-3, with TRBD1 matching over 7 bases. The CDR3 covers 16 residues. V shed 5 bases and J 0 bases; nucleotides not matched to a gene: 7. CDR1 ENHRY and CDR2 SYGVKD come from the germline V gene. CDR3 protein: CAISSTGDLSGNTIYF. DNA of the CDR3: TGTGCCATCAGTAGTACAGGGGACCTCTCTGGAAACACCATATATTTT.

A few counts support this clone. This chain links TRBV5-5 with TRBJ1-1; D unresolved. The CDR3 length is 12 residues. Germline CDR1 SGHKS, CDR2 YYEKEE (reference sequence). Trimming removed 4 bases from V and 2 bases from J, with 6 bases in between. The CDR3 protein is CASSIHNTEAFF. CDR3 bases: TGTGCCAGCAGCATACACAACACTGAAGCTTTCTTT.

This chain connects TRBV11-2 to TRBJ1-4; D is ambiguous. Trimming cost V 2 bases and J 4 bases, with 8 bases left between them. Germline CDR1 is SGHAT and CDR2 is FQNNGV. This CDR3 spans 14 amino acids. The CDR3 is CASSLQGLNEKLFF. The DNA for the CDR3 is TGTGCCAGCAGCTTACAAGGGCTTAATGAAAAACTGTTTTTT.

J is TRBJ1-5 and V is TRBV15, with D perhaps TRBD1 (6 bases). This CDR3 contains 16 residues. The germline CDR1 and CDR2 sequences are LNHNV and YYDKDF (reference sequence). V lost 0 bases and J 6 bases, leaving 15 bases between the germline ends. CDR3 in amino acids: CATSREGRGRGQPQHF. For the CDR3, the DNA is TGTGCCACCAGCAGAGAGGGCAGGGGTAGGGGTCAGCCCCAGCATTTT.

The CDR3 loop is CASSLGREVDQPQHF. In nucleotides, the CDR3 is TGTGCCAGCAGCTTAGGGAGGGAAGTGGATCAGCCCCAGCATTTT. The rearrangement joins TRBV7-2 to TRBJ1-5; D not certain. Trimming took 1 base from V and 5 from J, leaving 12 bases between them. Germline lookup yields CDR1 SGHTA and CDR2 FQGNSA. The CDR3 is 15 residues long.

The V and J genes are TRBV7-9 and TRBJ1-2; D uncertain. Trimming removed 6 bases at V and 0 bases at J, with 11 bases between. The CDR3 loop spans 14 amino acids. The germline gives CDR1 SEHNR, CDR2 FQNEAQ (reference sequence). CDR3: CASSVQRTNYGYTF. In DNA, the CDR3 is TGTGCCAGCAGTGTACAGAGGACTAACTATGGCTACACCTTC.

The chain recombines TRBV2 with TRBJ2-4; TRBD2 matches 10 bases. The V gene end was trimmed by 2 bases and the J gene end by 6 bases; junction bases not matched to a gene: 16. CDR1 is SNHLY and CDR2 is FYNNEI in the germline V gene. The CDR3 length is 19 residues. The CDR3 region is CASSERAASGGLLRNIQYF. CDR3 nucleotide sequence: TGTGCCAGCAGTGAACGCGCGGCTAGCGGGGGCCTCCTGCGAAACATTCAGTACTTC.

This clone was observed many times. CDR3 region: CASSLAAERHGYTF. The CDR3 DNA sequence: TGTGCCAGCAGCTTGGCGGCCGAGCGCCATGGCTACACCTTC. The chain links TRBV5-4 to TRBJ1-2; D gene unclear. Trimming removed 0 bases at V and 6 bases at J, with 12 bases between. The CDR3 has 14 residues. Germline V lookup: CDR1 SGHNT, CDR2 YYREEE (reference sequence).

This clone came up a few times. This sequence joins TRBV18 and TRBJ2-3; TRBD2 matches at 9 bases. The CDR3 extends over 15 amino acids. V was pared by 6 bases and J by 1 base, with 5 bases of the junction left unmatched. Germline loops: CDR1 KGHSH, CDR2 LQKENI. CDR3 bases: TGTGCCAGCTCGCTTGTAGCGGGGGGCACAGATACGCAGTATTTT. Translated, it gives CASSLVAGGTDTQYF.

Ten or more counts support this clone. V is TRBV5-6 and J is TRBJ2-3; 7 bases agree with TRBD1. The CDR3 covers 14 residues. The germline gives CDR1 SGHDT, CDR2 YYEEEE. V gave up 2 bases and J gave up 4 bases; unmatched junction bases: 4. The CDR3 reads CASSFGQGADTQYF. The CDR3, as DNA: TGTGCCAGCAGCTTCGGTCAGGGGGCAGATACGCAGTATTTT. Looking up the rest from reference TRBV5-6 and TRBJ2-3 gives the full variable domain: DAGVTQSPTHLIKTRGQQVTLRCSPKSGHDTVSWYQQALGQGPQFIFQYYEEEERQRGNFPDRFSGHQFPNYSSELNVNALLLGDSALYLCASSFGQGADTQYFGPGTRLTVL.

Concerning this clone itself: This CDR3 is also generated by other DNA sequences in the sample. V is TRBV7-2 and J is TRBJ2-5; 10 bases line up with TRBD2. CDR1 and CDR2 from the germline V gene are SGHTA and FQGNSA. V was pared by 6 bases and J by 5 bases, with 3 bases of the junction left unmatched. CDR3 length: 13 amino acids. The CDR3 DNA reads TGTGCCAGCAGGAATAGCGGGGGGGAGACCCAGTACTTC. Protein product: CASRNSGGETQYF.

The chain employs TRBV7-2 and TRBJ1-1; D unresolved. CDR3 length: 13 amino acids. Trimming removed 2 bases from V and 1 base from J, with 5 bases in between. Germline assignment: CDR1 SGHTA and CDR2 FQGNSA. The CDR3 region is CASSLSANTEAFF. The CDR3 DNA follows: TGTGCCAGCAGCTTATCAGCGAACACTGAAGCTTTCTTT.

This clone was recorded many times. The V and J genes are TRBV4-3 and TRBJ2-3; no definite D call. Germline V gives CDR1 LGHNA, CDR2 YSLEER. Between the trimmed V and J ends, which lost 1 base and 6 bases, there was a span of 8 bases. CDR3 length: 13 amino acids. The CDR3 coding sequence is TGCGCCAGCAGCCAAGTTACAACCGATACGCAGTATTTT. As protein: CASSQVTTDTQYF.

This clone has at least ten counts. This same CDR3 is encoded by further DNA sequences in the sample. The chain uses TRBV5-4 and TRBJ2-1, with D possibly TRBD2 on 5 matching bases. The V end was cut by 2 bases, the J end by 4 bases, with 7 bases between. CDR1 and CDR2 (germline): SGHNT, YYREEE (reference sequence). This CDR3 contains 13 residues. The CDR3 loop reads CASSFTSYNEQFF. Written as DNA, the CDR3 is TGTGCCAGCAGCTTTACTAGTTACAATGAGCAGTTCTTC.

Many counts were recorded for this clone. V and J are TRBV4-1 and TRBJ1-2; D remains unclear. Deletions cut 5 bases from V and 0 bases from J, with 7 bases between. The CDR3 runs 13 residues. Germline CDR1 MGHRA, CDR2 YSYEKL. CDR3 sequence reads: CASSEGSNYGYTF. The CDR3 coding sequence is TGCGCCAGCAGCGAAGGATCTAACTATGGCTACACCTTC.

This clone has a handful of counts. The V gene is TRBV18, the J gene TRBJ2-3; 11 bases align to TRBD2. With 3 bases clipped from V and 5 bases from J, the junction kept 4 bases outside the gene matches. The germline gives CDR1 KGHSH, CDR2 LQKENI. The CDR3 length is 15 residues. The CDR3 here is CASSPPGLAEDTQYF. Written as DNA, the CDR3 is TGTGCCAGCTCACCTCCGGGACTAGCGGAAGATACGCAGTATTTT.

Comments on this clone: This CDR3 is also generated by other DNA sequences in the sample. The V gene is TRBV28, the J gene TRBJ1-5, with D possibly TRBD1 on 6 matching bases. The germline V and J ends were trimmed by 2 bases and 0 bases, with 8 bases remaining between them. The germline V gene encodes CDR1 MDHEN and CDR2 SYDVKM. There are 15 residues in the CDR3. In DNA form, the CDR3 reads TGTGCCAGCAGTTTACCGACAGGTAGCAATCAGCCCCAGCATTTT. It encodes CASSLPTGSNQPQHF. The full variable domain, its missing parts supplied by reference TRBV28 and TRBJ1-5, is DVKVTQSSRYLVKRTGEKVFLECVQDMDHENMFWYRQDPGLGLRLIYFSYDVKMKEKGDIPEGYSVSREKKERFSLILESASTNQTSMYLCASSLPTGSNQPQHFGDGTRLSIL.

In its sample, this clone was seen a few times. The CDR3 loop is CASSVAGIAGTDTQYF. The CDR3 bases are TGTGCCAGCAGCGTAGCAGGCATAGCGGGCACAGATACGCAGTATTTT. J is TRBJ2-3 and V is TRBV9, with D possibly TRBD2 on 6 matching bases. The CDR3 has 16 amino acids. The germline CDR1 and CDR2 sequences are SGDLS and YYNGEE. V lost 0 bases and J lost 1, with 12 bases in between. Variable domain in full (rest from reference TRBV9 and TRBJ2-3): DSGVTQTPKHLITATGQRVTLRCSPRSGDLSVYWYQQSLDQGLQFLIQYYNGEERAKGNILERFSAQQFPDLHSELNLSSLELGDSALYFCASSVAGIAGTDTQYFGPGTRLTVL.